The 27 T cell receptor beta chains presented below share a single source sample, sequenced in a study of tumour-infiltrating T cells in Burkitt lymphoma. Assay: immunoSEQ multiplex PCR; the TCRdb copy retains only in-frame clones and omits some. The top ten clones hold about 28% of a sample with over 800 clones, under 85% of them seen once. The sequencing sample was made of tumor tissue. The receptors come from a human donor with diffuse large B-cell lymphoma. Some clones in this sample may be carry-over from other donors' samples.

The DNA for the CDR3 is TGTGCCAGCAGCCCGACGCTGACTAGCGGGGGCACAGATACGCAGTATTTT. It is translated as CASSPTLTSGGTDTQYF. This rearrangement joins TRBV5-5 to TRBJ2-3, with 11 bases that match TRBD2. V shed 4 bases, J shed 1 base, and the junction held 8 bases outside the gene matches. CDR3 size: 17 residues. From germline, CDR1 is SGHKS and CDR2 YYEKEE (reference sequence).

This CDR3 reads CASSLGRATNEKLFF. CDR3 coding DNA: TGTGCCAGCAGCTTAGGGAGAGCAACTAATGAAAAACTGTTTTTT. The genes are TRBV7-9 and TRBJ1-4; no definite D call. CDR3 length: 15 residues. Germline-derived CDR1 and CDR2 are SEHNR and FQNEAQ (reference sequence). Trimming stripped 1 base from V and 0 bases from J, with 6 bases between.

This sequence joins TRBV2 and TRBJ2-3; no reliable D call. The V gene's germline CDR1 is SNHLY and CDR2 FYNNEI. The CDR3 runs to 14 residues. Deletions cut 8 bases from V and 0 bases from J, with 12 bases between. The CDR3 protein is CASAIQRSTDTQYF. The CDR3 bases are TGTGCCAGCGCGATACAGCGAAGCACAGATACGCAGTATTTT.

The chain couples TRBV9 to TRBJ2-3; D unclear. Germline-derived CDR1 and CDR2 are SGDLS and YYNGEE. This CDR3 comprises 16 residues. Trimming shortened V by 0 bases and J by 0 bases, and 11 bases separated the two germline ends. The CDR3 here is CASSVGAAQSTDTQYF. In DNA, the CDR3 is TGTGCCAGCAGCGTAGGCGCGGCCCAGAGCACAGATACGCAGTATTTT.

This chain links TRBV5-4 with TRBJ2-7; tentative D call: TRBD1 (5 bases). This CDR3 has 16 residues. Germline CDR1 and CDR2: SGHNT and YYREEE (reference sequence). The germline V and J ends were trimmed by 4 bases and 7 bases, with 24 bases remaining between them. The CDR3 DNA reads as TGTGCCAGCAGCCACGGAATGGACACGGACCTTGGGGAGCAGTACTTC. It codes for CASSHGMDTDLGEQYF.

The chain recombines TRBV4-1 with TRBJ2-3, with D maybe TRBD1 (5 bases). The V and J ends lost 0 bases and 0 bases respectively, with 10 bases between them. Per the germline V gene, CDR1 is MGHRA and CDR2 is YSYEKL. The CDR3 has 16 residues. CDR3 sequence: CASSQESGLSTDTQYF. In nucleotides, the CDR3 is TGCGCCAGCAGCCAAGAATCAGGGTTAAGCACAGATACGCAGTATTTT.

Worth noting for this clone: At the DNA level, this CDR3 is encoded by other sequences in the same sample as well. In nucleotides, the CDR3 is TGCGCCAGCAGTTTTCTGGTAGGCGGGGGGACGGGATCTGAAGCTTTCTTT. It is translated as CASSFLVGGGTGSEAFF. V is TRBV5-1 and J is TRBJ1-1, with a tentative D call TRBD1 (5 bases). The V end lost 5 bases, the J end lost 6 bases, and 26 bases lay between the germline ends. The CDR3 has 17 amino acids. CDR1 and CDR2 (germline): SGHRS, YFSETQ.

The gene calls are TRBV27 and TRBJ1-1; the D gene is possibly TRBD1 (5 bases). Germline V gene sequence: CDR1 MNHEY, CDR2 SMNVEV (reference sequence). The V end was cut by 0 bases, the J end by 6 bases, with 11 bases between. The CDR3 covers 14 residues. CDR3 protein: CASSLSRWGPEAFF. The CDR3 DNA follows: TGTGCCAGCAGTTTATCGAGGTGGGGCCCTGAAGCTTTCTTT.

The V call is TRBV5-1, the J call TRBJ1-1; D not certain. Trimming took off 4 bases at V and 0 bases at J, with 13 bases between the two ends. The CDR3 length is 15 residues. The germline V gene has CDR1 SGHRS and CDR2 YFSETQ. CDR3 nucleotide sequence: TGCGCCAGCAGCGCCTTACAGAGTTTGAACACTGAAGCTTTCTTT. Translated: CASSALQSLNTEAFF. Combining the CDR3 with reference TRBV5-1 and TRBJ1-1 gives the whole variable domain KAGVTQTPRYLIKTRGQQVTLSCSPISGHRSVSWYQQTPGQGLQFLFEYFSETQRNKGNFPGRFSGRQFSNSRSEMNVSTLELGDSALYLCASSALQSLNTEAFFGQGTRLTVV.

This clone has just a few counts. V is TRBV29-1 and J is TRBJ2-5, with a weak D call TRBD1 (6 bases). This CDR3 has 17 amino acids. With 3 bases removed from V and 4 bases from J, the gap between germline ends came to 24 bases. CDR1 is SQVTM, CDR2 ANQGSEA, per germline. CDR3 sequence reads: CSVDSARGIGVGETQYF. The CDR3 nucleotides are TGCAGCGTTGATAGCGCCAGGGGTATTGGCGTCGGAGAGACCCAGTACTTC.

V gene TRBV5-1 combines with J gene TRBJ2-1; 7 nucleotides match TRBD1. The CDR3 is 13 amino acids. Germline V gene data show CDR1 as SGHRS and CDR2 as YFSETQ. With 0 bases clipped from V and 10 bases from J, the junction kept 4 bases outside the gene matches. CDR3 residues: CASSLGTGVEQFF. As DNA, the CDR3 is TGCGCCAGCAGCTTGGGAACAGGGGTCGAGCAGTTCTTC.

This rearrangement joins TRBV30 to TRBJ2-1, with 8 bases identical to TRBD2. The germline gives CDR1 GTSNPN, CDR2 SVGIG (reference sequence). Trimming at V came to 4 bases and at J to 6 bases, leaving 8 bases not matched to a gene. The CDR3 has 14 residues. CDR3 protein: CAWNRGLGFNEQFF. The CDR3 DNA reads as TGTGCCTGGAATAGGGGACTAGGGTTCAATGAGCAGTTCTTC.

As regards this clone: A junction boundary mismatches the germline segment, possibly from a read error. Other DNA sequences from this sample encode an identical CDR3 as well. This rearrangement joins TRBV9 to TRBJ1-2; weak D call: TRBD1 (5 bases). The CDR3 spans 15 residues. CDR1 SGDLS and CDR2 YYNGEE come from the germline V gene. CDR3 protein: CASSVGHLQGRGYTF. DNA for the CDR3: TGTGCCAGTAGCGTAGGACACCTACAAGGGCGAGGCTACACCTTC. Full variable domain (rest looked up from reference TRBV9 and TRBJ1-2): DSGVTQTPKHLITATGQRVTLRCSPRSGDLSVYWYQQSLDQGLQFLIQYYNGEERAKGNILERFSAQQFPDLHSELNLSSLELGDSALYFCASSVGHLQGRGYTFGSGTRLTVV.

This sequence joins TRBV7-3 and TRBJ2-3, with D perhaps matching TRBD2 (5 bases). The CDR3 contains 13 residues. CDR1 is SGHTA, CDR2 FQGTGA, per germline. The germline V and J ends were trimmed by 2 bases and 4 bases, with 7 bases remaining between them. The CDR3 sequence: CASSLREADTQYF. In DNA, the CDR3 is TGTGCCAGCAGCTTACGGGAAGCAGATACGCAGTATTTT.

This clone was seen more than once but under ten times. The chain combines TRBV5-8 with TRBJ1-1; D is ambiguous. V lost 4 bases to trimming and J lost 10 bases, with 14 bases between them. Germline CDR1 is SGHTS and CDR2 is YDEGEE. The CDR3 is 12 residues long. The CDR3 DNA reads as TGTGCCAGCAGCGCGTATACAAGTGGAGCTTTCTTT. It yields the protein CASSAYTSGAFF.

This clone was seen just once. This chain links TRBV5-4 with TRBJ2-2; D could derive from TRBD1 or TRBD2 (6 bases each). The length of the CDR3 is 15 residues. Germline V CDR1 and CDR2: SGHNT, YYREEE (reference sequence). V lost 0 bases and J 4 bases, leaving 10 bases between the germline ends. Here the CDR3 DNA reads TGTGCCAGCAGCTTGGCCAAGGGGGGCACCGGGGAGCTGTTTTTT. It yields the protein CASSLAKGGTGELFF. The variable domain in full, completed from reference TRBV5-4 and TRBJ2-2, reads ETGVTQSPTHLIKTRGQQVTLRCSSQSGHNTVSWYQQALGQGPQFIFQYYREEENGRGNFPPRFSGLQFPNYSSELNVNALELDDSALYLCASSLAKGGTGELFFGEGSRLTVL.

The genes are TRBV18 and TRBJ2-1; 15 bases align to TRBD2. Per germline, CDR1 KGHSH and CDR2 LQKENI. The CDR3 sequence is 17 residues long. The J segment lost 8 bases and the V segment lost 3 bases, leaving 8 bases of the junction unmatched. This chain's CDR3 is CASSPRGLAGGGDEQFF. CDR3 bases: TGTGCCAGCTCACCGCGGGGACTAGCGGGAGGCGGGGATGAGCAGTTCTTC. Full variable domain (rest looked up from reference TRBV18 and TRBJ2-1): NAGVMQNPRHLVRRRGQEARLRCSPMKGHSHVYWYRQLPEEGLKFMVYLQKENIIDESGMPKERFSAEFPKEGPSILRIQQVVRGDSAAYFCASSPRGLAGGGDEQFFGPGTRLTVL.

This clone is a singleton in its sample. The chain's CDR3 is CASSPNTDTQYF. The CDR3 DNA reads as TGTGCCAGCAGCCCAAACACAGATACGCAGTATTTT. The V gene is TRBV9, the J gene TRBJ2-3; no clear D. V was cut by 4 bases and J by 2 bases, with 5 bases left in between. This CDR3 comprises 12 residues. Per the germline V gene, CDR1 is SGDLS and CDR2 is YYNGEE. The complete variable domain, with remaining parts taken from reference TRBV9 and TRBJ2-3, reads DSGVTQTPKHLITATGQRVTLRCSPRSGDLSVYWYQQSLDQGLQFLIQYYNGEERAKGNILERFSAQQFPDLHSELNLSSLELGDSALYFCASSPNTDTQYFGPGTRLTVL.

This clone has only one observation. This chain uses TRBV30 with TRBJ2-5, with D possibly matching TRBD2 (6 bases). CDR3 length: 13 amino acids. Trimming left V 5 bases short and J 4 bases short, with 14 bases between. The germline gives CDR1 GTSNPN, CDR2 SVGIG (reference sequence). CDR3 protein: CAWAGGVGETQYF. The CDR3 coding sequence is TGTGCCTGGGCTGGCGGGGTGGGAGAGACCCAGTACTTC.

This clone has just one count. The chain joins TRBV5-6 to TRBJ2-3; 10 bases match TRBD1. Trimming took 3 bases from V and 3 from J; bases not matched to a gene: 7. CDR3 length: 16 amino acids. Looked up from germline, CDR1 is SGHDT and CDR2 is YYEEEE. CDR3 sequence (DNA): TGTGCCAGCAGCTCGGCGACAGGGGGCACGACAGATACGCAGTATTTT. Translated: CASSSATGGTTDTQYF.

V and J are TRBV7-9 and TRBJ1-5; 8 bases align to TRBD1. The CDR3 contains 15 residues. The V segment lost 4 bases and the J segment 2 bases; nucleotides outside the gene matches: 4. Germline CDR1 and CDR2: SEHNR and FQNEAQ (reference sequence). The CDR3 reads CASSSSTGGNQPQHF. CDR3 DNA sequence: TGTGCCAGCAGCTCGTCGACAGGGGGCAATCAGCCCCAGCATTTT.

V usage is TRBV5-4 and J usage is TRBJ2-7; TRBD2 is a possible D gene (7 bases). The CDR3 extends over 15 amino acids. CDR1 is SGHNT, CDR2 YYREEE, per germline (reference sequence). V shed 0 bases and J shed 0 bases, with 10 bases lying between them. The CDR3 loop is CASSLEGGPSYEQYF. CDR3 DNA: TGTGCCAGCAGCTTGGAGGGGGGGCCCTCCTACGAGCAGTACTTC.

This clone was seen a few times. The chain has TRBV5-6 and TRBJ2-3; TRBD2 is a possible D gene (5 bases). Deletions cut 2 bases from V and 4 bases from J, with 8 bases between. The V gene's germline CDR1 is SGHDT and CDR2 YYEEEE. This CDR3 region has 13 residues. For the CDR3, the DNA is TGTGCCAGCAGCTTTGGACTGTCAGATACGCAGTATTTT. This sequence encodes CASSFGLSDTQYF.

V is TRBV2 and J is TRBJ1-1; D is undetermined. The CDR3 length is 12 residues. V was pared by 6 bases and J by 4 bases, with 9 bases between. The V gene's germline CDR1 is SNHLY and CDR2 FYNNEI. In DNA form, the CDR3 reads TGTGCCAGCAGCTATACCAGCACTGAAGCTTTCTTT. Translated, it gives CASSYTSTEAFF. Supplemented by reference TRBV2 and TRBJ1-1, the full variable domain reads EPEVTQTPSHQVTQMGQEVILRCVPISNHLYFYWYRQILGQKVEFLVSFYNNEISEKSEIFDDQFSVERPDGSNFTLKIRSTKLEDSAMYFCASSYTSTEAFFGQGTRLTVV.

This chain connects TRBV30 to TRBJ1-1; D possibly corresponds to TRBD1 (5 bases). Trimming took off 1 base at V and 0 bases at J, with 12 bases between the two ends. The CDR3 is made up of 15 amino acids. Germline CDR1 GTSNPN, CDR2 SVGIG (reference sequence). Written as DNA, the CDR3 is TGTGCCTGGAGTGGTGTGACAGTTATGAACACTGAAGCTTTCTTT. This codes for CAWSGVTVMNTEAFF. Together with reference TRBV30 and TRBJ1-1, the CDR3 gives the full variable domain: SQTIHQWPATLVQPVGSPLSLECTVEGTSNPNLYWYRQAAGRGLQLLFYSVGIGQISSEVPQNLSASRPQDRQFILSSKKLLLSDSGFYLCAWSGVTVMNTEAFFGQGTRLTVV.

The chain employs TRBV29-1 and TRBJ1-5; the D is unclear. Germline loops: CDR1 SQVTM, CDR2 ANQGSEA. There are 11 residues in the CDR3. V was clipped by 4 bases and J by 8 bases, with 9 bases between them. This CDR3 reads CSVGDGKPQHF. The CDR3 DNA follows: TGCAGCGTTGGGGATGGAAAGCCCCAGCATTTT. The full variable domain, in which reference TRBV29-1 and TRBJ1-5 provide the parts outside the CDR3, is SAVISQKPSRDICQRGTSLTIQCQVDSQVTMMFWYRQQPGQSLTLIATANQGSEATYESGFVIDKFPISRPNLTFSTLTVSNMSPEDSSIYLCSVGDGKPQHFGDGTRLSIL.

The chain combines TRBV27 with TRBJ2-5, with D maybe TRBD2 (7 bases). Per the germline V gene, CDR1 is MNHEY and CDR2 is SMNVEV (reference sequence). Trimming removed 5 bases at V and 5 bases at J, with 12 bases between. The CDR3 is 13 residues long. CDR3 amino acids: CASSLRGAETQYF. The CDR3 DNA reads TGTGCCAGCAGTCTCCGGGGGGCTGAGACCCAGTACTTC.